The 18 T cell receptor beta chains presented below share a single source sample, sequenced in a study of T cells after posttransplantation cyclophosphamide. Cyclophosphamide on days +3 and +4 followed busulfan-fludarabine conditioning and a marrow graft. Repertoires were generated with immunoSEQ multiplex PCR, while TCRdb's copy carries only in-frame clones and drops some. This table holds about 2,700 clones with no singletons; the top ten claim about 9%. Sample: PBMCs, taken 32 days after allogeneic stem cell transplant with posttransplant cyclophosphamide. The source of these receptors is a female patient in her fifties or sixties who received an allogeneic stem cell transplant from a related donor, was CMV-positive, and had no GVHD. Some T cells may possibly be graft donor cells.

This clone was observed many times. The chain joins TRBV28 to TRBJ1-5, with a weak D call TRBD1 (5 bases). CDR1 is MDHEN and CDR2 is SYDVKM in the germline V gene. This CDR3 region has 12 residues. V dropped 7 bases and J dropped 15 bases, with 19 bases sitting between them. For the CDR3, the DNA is TGTGCCAGCAATAGTTTCCGGGACTGGGGGCATTTT. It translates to CASNSFRDWGHF.

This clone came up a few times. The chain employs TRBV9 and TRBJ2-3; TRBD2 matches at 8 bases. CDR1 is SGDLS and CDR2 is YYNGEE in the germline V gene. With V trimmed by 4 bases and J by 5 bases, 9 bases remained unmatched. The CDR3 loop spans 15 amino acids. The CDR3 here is CASSFGGGQRDTQYF. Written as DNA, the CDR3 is TGTGCCAGCAGCTTCGGGGGGGGGCAGAGAGATACGCAGTATTTT.

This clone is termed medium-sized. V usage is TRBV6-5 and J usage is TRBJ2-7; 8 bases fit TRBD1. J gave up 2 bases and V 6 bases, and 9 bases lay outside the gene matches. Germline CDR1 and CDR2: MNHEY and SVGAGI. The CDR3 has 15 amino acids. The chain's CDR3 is CASSRTGTGTYEQYF. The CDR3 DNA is TGTGCCAGCAGCAGAACCGGGACAGGTACCTACGAGCAGTACTTC.

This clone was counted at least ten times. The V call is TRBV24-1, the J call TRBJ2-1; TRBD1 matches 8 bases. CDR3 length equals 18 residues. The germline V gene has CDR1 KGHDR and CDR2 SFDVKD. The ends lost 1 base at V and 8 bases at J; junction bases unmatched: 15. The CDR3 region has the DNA TGTGCCACCAGTGATTTAGACTCACCGGGACAGGACCCAGATGAGCAGTTCTTC. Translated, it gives CATSDLDSPGQDPDEQFF.

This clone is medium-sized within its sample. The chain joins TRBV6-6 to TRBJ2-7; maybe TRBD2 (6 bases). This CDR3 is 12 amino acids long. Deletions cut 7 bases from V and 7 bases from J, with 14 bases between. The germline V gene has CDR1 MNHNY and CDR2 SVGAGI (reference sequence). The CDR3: CASNRRAGEQYF. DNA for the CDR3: TGTGCCAGCAATCGGAGGGCGGGAGAGCAGTACTTC.

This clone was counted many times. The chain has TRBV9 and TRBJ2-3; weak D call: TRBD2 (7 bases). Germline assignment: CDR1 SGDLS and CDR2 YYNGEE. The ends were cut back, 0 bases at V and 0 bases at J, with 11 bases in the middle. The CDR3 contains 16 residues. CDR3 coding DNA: TGTGCCAGCAGCGTAGGAGGGGGGGACAGCACAGATACGCAGTATTTT. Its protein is CASSVGGGDSTDTQYF.

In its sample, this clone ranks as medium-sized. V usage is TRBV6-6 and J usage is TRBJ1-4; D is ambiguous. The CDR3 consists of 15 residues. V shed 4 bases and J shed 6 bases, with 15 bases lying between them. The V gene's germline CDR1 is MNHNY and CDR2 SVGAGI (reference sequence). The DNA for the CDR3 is TGTGCCAGCAGTTCCTTTGGACTCGGGGATGAAAAACTGTTTTTT. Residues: CASSSFGLGDEKLFF.

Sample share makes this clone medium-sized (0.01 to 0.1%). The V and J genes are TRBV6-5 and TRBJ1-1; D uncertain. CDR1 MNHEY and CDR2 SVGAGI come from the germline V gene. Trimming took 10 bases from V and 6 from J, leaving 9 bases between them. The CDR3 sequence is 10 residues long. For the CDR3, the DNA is TGTGCCACCATTTCGGCTGAAGCTTTCTTT. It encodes CATISAEAFF.

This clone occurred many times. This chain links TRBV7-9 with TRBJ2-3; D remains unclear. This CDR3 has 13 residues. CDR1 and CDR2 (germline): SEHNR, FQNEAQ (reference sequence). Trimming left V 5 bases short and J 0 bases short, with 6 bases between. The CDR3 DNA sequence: TGTGCCAGCAGCCCGTCGAGCACAGATACGCAGTATTTT. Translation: CASSPSSTDTQYF.

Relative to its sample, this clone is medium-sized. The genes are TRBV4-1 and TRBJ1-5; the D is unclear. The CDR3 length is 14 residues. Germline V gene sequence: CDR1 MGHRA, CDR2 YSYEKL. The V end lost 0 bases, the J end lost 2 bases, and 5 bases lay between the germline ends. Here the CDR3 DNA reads TGCGCCAGCAGCCAAGATAGGGGCAATCAGCCCCAGCATTTT. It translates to CASSQDRGNQPQHF.

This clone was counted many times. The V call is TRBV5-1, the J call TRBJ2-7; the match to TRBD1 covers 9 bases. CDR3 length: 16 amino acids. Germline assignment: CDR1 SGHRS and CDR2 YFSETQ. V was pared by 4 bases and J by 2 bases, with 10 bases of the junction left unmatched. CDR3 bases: TGCGCCAGCAGCCGAACTACGACAGGGGGTCCCTACGAGCAGTACTTC. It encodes CASSRTTTGGPYEQYF.

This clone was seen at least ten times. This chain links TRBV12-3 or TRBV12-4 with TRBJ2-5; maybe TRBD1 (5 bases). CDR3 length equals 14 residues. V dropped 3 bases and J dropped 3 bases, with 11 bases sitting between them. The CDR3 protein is CASSLGQGEETQYF. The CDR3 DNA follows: TGTGCCAGCAGTTTGGGGCAGGGTGAAGAGACCCAGTACTTC.

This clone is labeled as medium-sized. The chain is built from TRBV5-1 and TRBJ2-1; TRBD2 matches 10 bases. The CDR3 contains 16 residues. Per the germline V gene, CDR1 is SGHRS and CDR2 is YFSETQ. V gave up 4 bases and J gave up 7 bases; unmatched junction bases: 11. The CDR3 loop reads CASSGELAGSRNEQFF. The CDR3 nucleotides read TGCGCCAGCAGCGGCGAACTAGCGGGATCACGGAATGAGCAGTTCTTC.

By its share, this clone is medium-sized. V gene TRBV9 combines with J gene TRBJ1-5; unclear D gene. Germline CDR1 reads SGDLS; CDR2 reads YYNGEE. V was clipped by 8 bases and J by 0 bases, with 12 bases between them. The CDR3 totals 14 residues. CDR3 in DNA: TGTGCCAGTGGAACAGCGGATAGCAATCAGCCCCAGCATTTT. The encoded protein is CASGTADSNQPQHF. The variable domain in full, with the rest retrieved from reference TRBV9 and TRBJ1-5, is DSGVTQTPKHLITATGQRVTLRCSPRSGDLSVYWYQQSLDQGLQFLIQYYNGEERAKGNILERFSAQQFPDLHSELNLSSLELGDSALYFCASGTADSNQPQHFGDGTRLSIL.

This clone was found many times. DNA of the CDR3: TGTGCCAGCAGCTTTACGCCAGGACAGGGGGTACGCGAGCAGTACTTC. Its translation: CASSFTPGQGVREQYF. This rearrangement joins TRBV7-2 to TRBJ2-7, with TRBD1 matching over 10 bases. The CDR3 loop spans 16 amino acids. V shed 3 bases, J shed 6 bases, and the junction held 11 bases outside the gene matches. The germline gives CDR1 SGHTA, CDR2 FQGNSA.

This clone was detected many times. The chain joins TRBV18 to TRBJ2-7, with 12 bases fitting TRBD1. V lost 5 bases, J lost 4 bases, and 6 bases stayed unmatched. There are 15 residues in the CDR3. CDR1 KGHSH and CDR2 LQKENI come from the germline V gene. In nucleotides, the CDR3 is TGTGCCAGCTCAGTCTCGGGACAGGGGGCGTACGAGCAGTACTTC. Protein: CASSVSGQGAYEQYF.

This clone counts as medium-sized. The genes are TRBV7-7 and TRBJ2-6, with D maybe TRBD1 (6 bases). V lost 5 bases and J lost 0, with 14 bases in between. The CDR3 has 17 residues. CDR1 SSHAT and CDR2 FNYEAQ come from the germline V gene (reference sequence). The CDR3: CASSVDSYHSGANVLTF. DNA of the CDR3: TGTGCCAGCAGCGTGGACAGCTATCACTCTGGGGCCAACGTCCTGACTTTC.

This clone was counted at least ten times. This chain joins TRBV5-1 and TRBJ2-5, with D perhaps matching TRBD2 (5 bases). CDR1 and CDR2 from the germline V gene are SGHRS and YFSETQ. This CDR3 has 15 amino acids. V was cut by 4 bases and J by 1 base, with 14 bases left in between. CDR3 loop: CASSRQSGSQETQYF. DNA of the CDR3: TGCGCCAGCAGCAGGCAGTCGGGGAGCCAAGAGACCCAGTACTTC.